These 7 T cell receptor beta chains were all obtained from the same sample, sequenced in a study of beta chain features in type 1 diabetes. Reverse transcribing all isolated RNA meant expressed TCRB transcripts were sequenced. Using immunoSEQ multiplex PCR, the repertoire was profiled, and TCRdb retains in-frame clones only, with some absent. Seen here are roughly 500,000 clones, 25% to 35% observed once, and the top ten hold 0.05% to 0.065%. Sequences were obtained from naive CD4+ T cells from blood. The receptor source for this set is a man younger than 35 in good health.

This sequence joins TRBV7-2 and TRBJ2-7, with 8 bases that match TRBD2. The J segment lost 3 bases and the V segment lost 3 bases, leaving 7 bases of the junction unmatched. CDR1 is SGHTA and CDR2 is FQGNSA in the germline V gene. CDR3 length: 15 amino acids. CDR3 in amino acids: CASSLSGGRFYEQYF. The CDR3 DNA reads TGTGCCAGCAGCTTGAGCGGCGGGAGGTTCTACGAGCAGTACTTC.

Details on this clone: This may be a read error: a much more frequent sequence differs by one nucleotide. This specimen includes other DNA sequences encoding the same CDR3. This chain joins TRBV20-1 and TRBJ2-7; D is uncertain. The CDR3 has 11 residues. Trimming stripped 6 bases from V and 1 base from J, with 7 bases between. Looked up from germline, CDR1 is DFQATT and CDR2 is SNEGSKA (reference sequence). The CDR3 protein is CSATNSYEQYF. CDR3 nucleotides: TGCAGTGCAACTAATTCCTACGAGCAGTACTTC.

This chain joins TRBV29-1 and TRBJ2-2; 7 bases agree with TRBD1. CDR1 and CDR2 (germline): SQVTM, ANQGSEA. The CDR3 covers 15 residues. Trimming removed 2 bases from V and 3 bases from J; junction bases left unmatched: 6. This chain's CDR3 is CSVETRDRHTGELFF. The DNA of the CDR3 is TGCAGCGTTGAAACCCGGGACAGACACACCGGGGAGCTGTTTTTT.

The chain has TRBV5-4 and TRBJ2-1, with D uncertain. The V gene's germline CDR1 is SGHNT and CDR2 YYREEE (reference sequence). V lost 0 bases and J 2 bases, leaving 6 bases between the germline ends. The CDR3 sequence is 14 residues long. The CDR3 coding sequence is TGTGCCAGCAGCTTGGGCCCCACCTACAATGAGCAGTTCTTC. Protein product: CASSLGPTYNEQFF.

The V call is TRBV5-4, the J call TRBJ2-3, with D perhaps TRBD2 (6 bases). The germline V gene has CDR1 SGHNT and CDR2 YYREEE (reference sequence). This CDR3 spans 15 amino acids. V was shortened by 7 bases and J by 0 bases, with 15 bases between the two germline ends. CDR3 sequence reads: CASALGTSSTDTQYF. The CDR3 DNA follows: TGTGCCAGCGCACTTGGGACTTCTAGCACAGATACGCAGTATTTT.

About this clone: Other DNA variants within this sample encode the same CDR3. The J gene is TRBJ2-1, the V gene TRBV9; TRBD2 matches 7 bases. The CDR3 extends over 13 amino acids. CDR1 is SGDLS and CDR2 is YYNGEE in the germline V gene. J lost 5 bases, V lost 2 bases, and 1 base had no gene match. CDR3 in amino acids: CASSVSGHNEQFF. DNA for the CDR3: TGTGCCAGCAGCGTTAGCGGGCACAATGAGCAGTTCTTC.

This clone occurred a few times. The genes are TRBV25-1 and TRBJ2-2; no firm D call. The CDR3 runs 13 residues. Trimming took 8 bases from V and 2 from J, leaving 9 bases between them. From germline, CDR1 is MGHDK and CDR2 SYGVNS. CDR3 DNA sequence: TGTGCCAGCGGCTCAGTTAACACCGGGGAGCTGTTTTTT. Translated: CASGSVNTGELFF.